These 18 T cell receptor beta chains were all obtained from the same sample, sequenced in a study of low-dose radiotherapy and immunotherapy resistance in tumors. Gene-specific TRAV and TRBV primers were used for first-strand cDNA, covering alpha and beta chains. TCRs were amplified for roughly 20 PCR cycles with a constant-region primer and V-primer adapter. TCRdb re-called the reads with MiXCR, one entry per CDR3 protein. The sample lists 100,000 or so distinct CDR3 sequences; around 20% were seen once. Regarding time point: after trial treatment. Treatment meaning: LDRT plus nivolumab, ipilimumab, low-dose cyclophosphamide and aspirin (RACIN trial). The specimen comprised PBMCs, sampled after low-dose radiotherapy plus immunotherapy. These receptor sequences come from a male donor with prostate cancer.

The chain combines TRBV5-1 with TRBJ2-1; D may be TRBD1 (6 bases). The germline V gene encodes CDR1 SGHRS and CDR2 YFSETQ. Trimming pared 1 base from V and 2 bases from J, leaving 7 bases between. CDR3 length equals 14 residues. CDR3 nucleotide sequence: TGCGCCAGCAGCTTGCGGGACACCTACAATGAGCAGTTCTTC. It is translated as CASSLRDTYNEQFF.

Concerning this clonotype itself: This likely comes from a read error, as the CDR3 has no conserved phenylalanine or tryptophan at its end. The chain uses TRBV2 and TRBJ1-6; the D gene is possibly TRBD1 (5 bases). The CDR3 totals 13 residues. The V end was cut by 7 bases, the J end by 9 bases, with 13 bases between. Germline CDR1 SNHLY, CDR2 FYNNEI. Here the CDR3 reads CASKRVQGSPLHY. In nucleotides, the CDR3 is TGTGCCAGCAAGAGAGTCCAGGGTTCACCCCTCCACTAT.

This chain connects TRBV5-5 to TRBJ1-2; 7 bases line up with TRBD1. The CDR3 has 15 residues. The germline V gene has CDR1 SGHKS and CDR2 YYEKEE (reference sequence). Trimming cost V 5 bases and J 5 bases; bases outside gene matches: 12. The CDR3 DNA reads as TGTGCCAGCAGGTCCGGACAGGCCCCGAGATATGGCTACACCTTC. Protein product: CASRSGQAPRYGYTF.

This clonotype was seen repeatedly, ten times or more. The CDR3 region has the DNA TGTGCCAGCAGCCCTGGTGGGGGGGGCGAGTTGTATAAGACCCAGTACTTC. Its translation: CASSPGGGGELYKTQYF. This chain connects TRBV7-2 to TRBJ2-5; possible D gene TRBD2, 7 bases. The CDR3 has 17 residues. CDR1 SGHTA and CDR2 FQGNSA come from the germline V gene. Trimming took off 5 bases at V and 6 bases at J, with 25 bases between the two ends.

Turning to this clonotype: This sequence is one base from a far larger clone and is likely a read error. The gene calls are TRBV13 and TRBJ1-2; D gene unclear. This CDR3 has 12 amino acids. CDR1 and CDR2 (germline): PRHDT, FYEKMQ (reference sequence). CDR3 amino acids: CSSSFSDYGYTF. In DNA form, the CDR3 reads TGTTCCAGCAGTTTCTCGGACTATGGCTACACCTTC.

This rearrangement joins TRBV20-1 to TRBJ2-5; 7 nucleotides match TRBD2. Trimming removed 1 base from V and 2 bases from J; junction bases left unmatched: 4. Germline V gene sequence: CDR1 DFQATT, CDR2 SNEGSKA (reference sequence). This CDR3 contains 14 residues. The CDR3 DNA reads TGCAGTGCTAGAGCCCTGCGGGGGCAAGAGACCCAGTACTTC. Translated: CSARALRGQETQYF.

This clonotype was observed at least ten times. CDR3 DNA sequence: TGTGCCAGCAGCTCACACGGGGGAAGCGTTGAGCAGTTCTTC. Translation gives CASSSHGGSVEQFF. This rearrangement joins TRBV11-3 to TRBJ2-1; the D gene is possibly TRBD2 (6 bases). The V end lost 4 bases, the J end lost 9 bases, and 16 bases lay between the germline ends. Looked up from germline, CDR1 is SGHNT and CDR2 is YENEEA. The CDR3 is 14 amino acids.

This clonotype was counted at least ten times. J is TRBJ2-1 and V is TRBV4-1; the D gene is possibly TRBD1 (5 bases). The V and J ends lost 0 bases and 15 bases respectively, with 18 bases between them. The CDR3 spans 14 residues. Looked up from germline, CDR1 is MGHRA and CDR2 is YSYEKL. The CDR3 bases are TGCGCCAGCAGCCAAGATTCGGGCGGTGGGGCTCTGTTCTTC. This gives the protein CASSQDSGGGALFF.

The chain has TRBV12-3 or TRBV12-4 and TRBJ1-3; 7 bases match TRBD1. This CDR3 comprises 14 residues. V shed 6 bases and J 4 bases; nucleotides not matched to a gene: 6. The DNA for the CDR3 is TGTGCCAGCAGCCTATGGACAGGAGGAAACACCATATATTTT. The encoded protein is CASSLWTGGNTIYF.

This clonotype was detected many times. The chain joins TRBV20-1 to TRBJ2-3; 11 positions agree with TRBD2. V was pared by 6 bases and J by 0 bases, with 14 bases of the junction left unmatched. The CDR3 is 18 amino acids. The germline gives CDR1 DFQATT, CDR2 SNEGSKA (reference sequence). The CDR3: CSAGPTSGDFLSTDTQYF. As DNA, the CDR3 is TGCAGTGCCGGCCCGACTAGCGGGGATTTTTTAAGCACAGATACGCAGTATTTT.

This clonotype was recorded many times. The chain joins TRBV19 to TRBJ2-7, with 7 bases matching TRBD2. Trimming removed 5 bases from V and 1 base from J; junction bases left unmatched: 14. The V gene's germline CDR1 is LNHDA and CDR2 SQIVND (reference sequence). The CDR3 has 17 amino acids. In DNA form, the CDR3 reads TGTGCCAGTAGTTTCGGCAGTCTCCGGGGGGATTCCTACGAGCAGTACTTC. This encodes CASSFGSLRGDSYEQYF.

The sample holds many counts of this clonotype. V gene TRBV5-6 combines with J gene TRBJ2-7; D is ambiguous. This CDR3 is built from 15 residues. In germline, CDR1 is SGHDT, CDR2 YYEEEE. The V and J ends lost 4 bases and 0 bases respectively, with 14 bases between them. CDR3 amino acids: CASSATRAYSYEQYF. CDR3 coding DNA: TGTGCCAGCAGCGCAACACGGGCTTACTCCTACGAGCAGTACTTC.

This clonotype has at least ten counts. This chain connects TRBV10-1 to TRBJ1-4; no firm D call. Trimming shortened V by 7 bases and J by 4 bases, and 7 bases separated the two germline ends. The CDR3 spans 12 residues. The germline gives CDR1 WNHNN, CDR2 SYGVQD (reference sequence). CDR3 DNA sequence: TGCGCCAGCATGTGGGGTAATGAAAAACTGTTTTTT. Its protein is CASMWGNEKLFF.

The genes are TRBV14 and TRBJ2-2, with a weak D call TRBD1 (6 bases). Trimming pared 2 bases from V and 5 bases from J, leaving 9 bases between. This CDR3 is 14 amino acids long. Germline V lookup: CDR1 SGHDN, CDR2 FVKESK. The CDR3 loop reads CASSQLRGTGELFF. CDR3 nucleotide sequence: TGTGCCAGCAGCCAACTTAGGGGGACCGGGGAGCTGTTTTTT.

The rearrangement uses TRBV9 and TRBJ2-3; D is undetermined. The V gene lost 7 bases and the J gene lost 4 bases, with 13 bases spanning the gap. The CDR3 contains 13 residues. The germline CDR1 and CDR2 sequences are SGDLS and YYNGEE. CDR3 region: CASGNFVADTQYF. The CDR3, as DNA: TGTGCCAGCGGCAATTTCGTCGCAGATACGCAGTATTTT.

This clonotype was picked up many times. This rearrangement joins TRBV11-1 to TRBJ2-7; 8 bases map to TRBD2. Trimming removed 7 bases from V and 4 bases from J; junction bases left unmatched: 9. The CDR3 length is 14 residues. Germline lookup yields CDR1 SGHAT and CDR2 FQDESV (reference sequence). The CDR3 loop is CASTIGGGPYEQYF. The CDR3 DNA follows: TGTGCCAGCACCATCGGCGGGGGGCCATACGAGCAGTACTTC. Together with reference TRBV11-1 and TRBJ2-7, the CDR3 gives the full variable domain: EAEVAQSPRYKITEKSQAVAFWCDPISGHATLYWYRQILGQGPELLVQFQDESVVDDSQLPKDRFSAERLKGVDSTLKIQPAELGDSAMYLCASTIGGGPYEQYFGPGTRLTVT.

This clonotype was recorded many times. The CDR3 protein is CASSFPPGTGYDNEQFF. The DNA of the CDR3 is TGTGCCAGCAGCTTCCCCCCAGGGACAGGGTACGACAATGAGCAGTTCTTC. The chain couples TRBV7-3 to TRBJ2-1, with 9 bases fitting TRBD1. Per germline, CDR1 SGHTA and CDR2 FQGTGA. The junction had 11 bases not matched to a gene; V was cut back by 3 bases and J by 5 bases. This CDR3 is 17 amino acids long.

For the CDR3, the DNA is TGCGCCAGCAGCTTGATGGCGGGGAATAATTCACCCCTCCACTTT. Amino acid sequence: CASSLMAGNNSPLHF. The chain recombines TRBV5-1 with TRBJ1-6; D remains unclear. The ends were cut back, 1 base at V and 5 bases at J, with 10 bases in the middle. This CDR3 has 15 amino acids. Germline loops: CDR1 SGHRS, CDR2 YFSETQ.